The following is a T cell receptor (beta chain) sequence with its context. The target of this receptor is not known. Base quality data are lacking; no much larger clone is found one base away. Libraries were constructed by the immunoSEQ multiplex PCR assay. A mixture of 60 forward primers for TCR Vbeta segments and 13 reverse primers for TCR Jbeta segments was used in the multiplex PCR. The CDR3 region of rearranged TCR beta genes was amplified from genomic DNA with a multiplex PCR assay. The Illumina HiSeq System was used to sequence the amplified TCR beta libraries as 87-base-pair reads. Concerning the study's data processing: A later analysis tallied around 80 million unique TCR beta chains across the 550 to 850 repertoires, and around 9.9 million of those chains were shared by two or more donors. A nearest-neighbor algorithm error-corrected the raw reads and collapsed the reads into unique sequences, merging closely related sequences to remove PCR and sequencing errors. V, D and J gene segments were assigned by aligning CDR3 sequences to IMGT reference sequences. Each retained sequence needed at least a six-nucleotide match to both a V gene segment and a J gene segment. A rearrangement counted as productive if the CDR3 had no stop codons and remained in frame with V and J, and every other rearrangement counted as non-productive. Following IMGT convention, CDR3 was defined as the stretch from the second conserved V-encoded cysteine up to the conserved J-encoded phenylalanine. Sequences without an unambiguous match to a single V gene segment were excluded from the earlier analysis of a few hundred of the donors. In an earlier analysis of more than 500 of the donors, a V segment was called functional when productive rearrangements were above 56.7%, and segregating when the standard deviation between donors exceeded 5%. A statistical classification framework was built to diagnose cytomegalovirus status from the catalog of TCR beta chain sequences. V and J gene assignment, in a later analysis, came from comparing TCR nucleotide sequences with IMGT/GENE-DB human TR gene sequences. The TCRdist pipeline was used in a later analysis to assign CDR3 sequences and most-parsimonious VDJ recombination scenarios. In a later analysis, each TCR beta chain was defined by its CDR3 amino acid sequence together with its V-gene family, and reads lacking a unique V-gene family were excluded. To address suspected cross-contamination and a sequencing artifact, a later analysis removed several hundred highly shared, low-generation-probability nucleotide sequences. A later analysis calculated a clonal expansion index for each public chain from normalized within-repertoire ranks of inferred template counts. In a later analysis, generation probabilities were computed using a VDJ recombination model fitted to out-of-frame rearrangements, and the results were checked against IGoR. In a later analysis, TCR-TCR, TCR-HLA and TCR-CMV co-occurrence was scored with hypergeometric tests, and a repertoire-size bias correction was applied to TCR pairs. False discovery rates were estimated in a later analysis by permuting HLA or CMV assignments 20 times. In a later analysis, co-occurring TCRs were grouped using DBSCAN, and TCRdist sequence similarity was added for clustering within HLA-allele-positive subsets. Co-occurrence clustering excluded repertoires with fewer than 30,000 or more than 120,000 public chains, plus five with anomalous nucleotide sharing. TCRdb obtained this table from immuneACCESS and retained in-frame rearrangements with V and J assigned. These tables miss some clones; where compared with another copy, unresolved V genes account for less than half of the shortfall, and the remainder is unexplained. D and trimming come from the DNA, and the V and J calls and clone size come from that table. In this sample the table shows about 190,000 clones, 75% to 90% of which occur a single time. The leading ten clones occupy about 1.2% of the sample.

The CDR3 runs 14 residues from the cysteine to the phenylalanine. The kept DNA is CDR3 alone, 42 bases in frame from the first base. At the junction V is shortened by 5 bases and J by 5 bases, with 15 bases in between. Looking up the germline V gene yields CDR1 SGHVS and CDR2 FQNEAQ. This sample is part of a study of cytomegalovirus exposure and HLA in healthy donors listed by TCRdb under 2017. With respect to the entire study: According to an earlier analysis of a few hundred of the donors, some 170 million T cells yielded 117 million unique TCR beta sequences and less than 300 Gb of sequence data. Genome-wide SNP genotypes for about three fifths of the roughly 670 donors were used in a later genetic analysis, which treated that subset as a discovery cohort. Approximately 310 gigabases of sequencing data and tens of millions of unique TCR sequences were included in an early release covering under 650 HLA-typed donors. Donor age, sex, ethnicity and CMV serostatus were compiled together with the repertoire data. An earlier analysis of 500 to 750 of the donors applied high-throughput TCR beta sequencing to assess whether each TCR beta V gene segment acted as functional or pseudogenic. Among some 410 genotyped donors of the cohort, an average of roughly 240,000 unique TCR beta nucleotide sequences were sequenced per donor, roughly 20% of them non-productive. Along with the approximately 650-subject first cohort, a separate validation cohort of 120 different subjects was used. A later analysis re-analyzed previously published TCR beta repertoires from 500 to 700 donors and added high-resolution HLA genotyping to study TCR occurrence patterns. Several DR-DQ haplotypes were handled as single units for association and clustering, since linkage in the cohort was strong. HLA typing included class I and class II loci at four-digit resolution. Using immunosequencing, the study profiled T cell repertoires from 550 to 750 subjects and related those repertoires to cytomegalovirus serostatus. Every discovery cohort repertoire had been produced on one sequencing platform. The study aimed to test whether cataloging public T cell receptors could reveal signatures of past pathogen exposure. To predict cytomegalovirus infection status, the study brought together high-throughput TCR immunosequencing, statistical association of individual TCRs with disease status, and machine learning. In the later analysis, no new phenotypic data were used to find candidate immune exposures; instead, reliance was placed on TCR beta sequences and their occurrence across donors. The number of donors typed differed by locus, with roughly 620-630 for A, B, C, DRB1 and DQB1, about 500 for DQA1, 600 to 610 for DPA1, and around 460 for DPB1. Among the roughly 400 genotyped donors, approximately 76% belonged to the genetic ancestry cluster associated with self-reported Caucasian donors.

Beyond this particular receptor, the publication reports: In this cohort, only TCR beta chains were sequenced, and detectable features were limited by the absence of alpha or paired-chain data. Presence/absence analyses assumed roughly uniform sequencing depth across donors, an assumption that may not hold. HLA typing was unavailable for some donors at each locus, so association tests used only the typed subset. A later genetic analysis reported fewer N-insertions in productive TCRs among donors in an Asian-associated ancestry cluster than the approximately 670-donor mean. The study listed approximately 150 TCR beta chains as associated with cytomegalovirus. Most CMV-associated TCR beta chains appeared to be HLA-restricted in a later analysis, and the HLA associations seemed to be driven largely by CMV exposure. CMV serostatus was the only immune exposure information available for the cohort. In vitro tests confirmed that a few of the cytomegalovirus-associated TCR beta chains recognize cytomegalovirus antigens. In both the original and validation cohorts, the classifier was reported to diagnose cytomegalovirus status with high specificity and sensitivity. A further reported finding was that TCR beta sequences accurately predicted the HLA-A and HLA-B alleles for most subjects in the first cohort. Linkage disequilibrium might explain the correlated functional status among segregating V segments, but an unknown experimental factor could not be ruled out. A later analysis associated around 16,000 TCR beta sequences with specific HLA alleles at a false discovery rate of 0.05. In a later genetic analysis, a missense DCLRE1C variant was associated with V-gene and J-gene trimming of TCR beta chains, and the association was replicated in an independent cohort. The sequencing pipeline was judged likely to have produced a cluster of highly shared sequence variants as a technical artifact. In a later analysis, HLA-associated TCR beta chains were found to be more clonally expanded and to have lower generation probabilities than equally common non-associated chains. In a later analysis, several top co-occurrence clusters were reported to appear linked to parvovirus B19, influenza, CMV and Epstein-Barr virus. While some public TCRs were present in many individuals, most TCR sequences turned up only very rarely across donors. Strong co-occurrence of HLA alleles, especially DR and DQ, made assigning TCR associations to individual alleles difficult. Because the 87-base-pair reads could not distinguish some IMGT-functional V segments, including TRBV6-2 and TRBV6-3, those segments were excluded. In an earlier analysis of 587 of the donors, most TCR beta V segments were observed in productive rearrangements about 90% or about 30% of the time, broadly matching IMGT annotations. It was suggested by the authors that the approach could potentially be generalized to other disease states and immunological phenotypes. In a later analysis, TCR association rates were found to vary across HLA loci, with the most associated TCRs seen for DRB1 alleles and the fewest for HLA-C alleles. The earlier analysis of 587 of the donors excluded some 15 rarely observed V segments, including chromosome 9 orphons, because counts were too low.

The cohort was made up of approximately 670 healthy bone marrow donors. All cohort members were sampled while nominally healthy, although unrecorded immune exposures were likely present. The donor was CMV seronegative and was included in the group of 352 seronegative cohort members. Each donor provided a peripheral blood sample, and peripheral blood mononuclear cells were used for TCR beta sequencing. Genomic DNA extraction from the blood cell samples was performed with the Qiagen DNeasy Blood Extraction Kit. The sample was PBMCs. This clonotype was sampled from a man younger than 40 in good health and CMV-seronegative. The chain uses TRBV7-8 and TRBJ1-1; D gene: possibly TRBD1, on 5 matching bases. CDR3 reads: CASSPVEGQTEAFF. The sequence in DNA is TGTGCCAGCAGCCCAGTGGAGGGGCAGACTGAAGCTTTCTTT.